One sample yielded the 16 T cell receptor beta chains listed below, sequenced in a study of T cells in localized non-small cell lung cancer. The protocol was immunoSEQ multiplex PCR, while the TCRdb copy is restricted to in-frame clones and leaves out a portion. The sample lists about 64,000 clones; 75% to 85% were seen once. The sequencing here drew on PBMCs, taken before any cancer treatment. All receptors come from a man aged 40 to 69 with stage II lung adenocarcinoma.

V is TRBV30 and J is TRBJ1-2, with D possibly TRBD1 on 5 matching bases. The CDR3 covers 12 residues. V was cut by 5 bases and J by 1 base, with 8 bases left in between. The V gene's germline CDR1 is GTSNPN and CDR2 SVGIG (reference sequence). The DNA of the CDR3 is TGTGCCTGGGACAGTTTTAACTATGGCTACACCTTC. The encoded protein is CAWDSFNYGYTF. Full variable domain (rest looked up from reference TRBV30 and TRBJ1-2): SQTIHQWPATLVQPVGSPLSLECTVEGTSNPNLYWYRQAAGRGLQLLFYSVGIGQISSEVPQNLSASRPQDRQFILSSKKLLLSDSGFYLCAWDSFNYGYTFGSGTRLTVV.

The CDR3 bases are TGTGCCAGCCGGGCCGGACAGGGGGAAAATCAGCCCCAGCATTTT. This encodes CASRAGQGENQPQHF. The J gene is TRBJ1-5, the V gene TRBV2, with 10 bases matching TRBD1. V was pared by 8 bases and J by 4 bases, with 8 bases of the junction left unmatched. Germline V gives CDR1 SNHLY, CDR2 FYNNEI. The CDR3 sequence is 15 residues long. Variable domain in full (rest from reference TRBV2 and TRBJ1-5): EPEVTQTPSHQVTQMGQEVILRCVPISNHLYFYWYRQILGQKVEFLVSFYNNEISEKSEIFDDQFSVERPDGSNFTLKIRSTKLEDSAMYFCASRAGQGENQPQHFGDGTRLSIL.

The chain carries TRBV5-1 and TRBJ2-7; possible D gene TRBD2, 5 bases. CDR3 length: 14 amino acids. The V end lost 4 bases, the J end lost 1 base, and 12 bases lay between the germline ends. Germline-derived CDR1 and CDR2 are SGHRS and YFSETQ. The DNA for the CDR3 is TGCGCCAGCAGCCGGCTCGGGGAATCCTACGAGCAGTACTTC. Translating it yields CASSRLGESYEQYF.

This clone was recorded only once. J is TRBJ2-5 and V is TRBV7-8; maybe TRBD2 (5 bases). Germline V lookup: CDR1 SGHVS, CDR2 FQNEAQ. The CDR3 sequence is 13 residues long. V lost 1 base to trimming and J lost 5 bases, with 8 bases between them. CDR3 coding DNA: TGTGCCAGCAGCTTAGGACCGGGGGAGACCCAGTACTTC. This translates into CASSLGPGETQYF.

The rearrangement links TRBV11-1 to TRBJ1-1, with TRBD1 matching 7 bases. Germline V gene lookup returns CDR1 SGHAT and CDR2 FQDESV (reference sequence). CDR3 length equals 14 residues. V gave up 0 bases and J gave up 8 bases; unmatched junction bases: 6. The DNA of the CDR3 is TGTGCCAGCAGCTTAGCAACGACAGGGCGGGAAGCTTTCTTT. Translated: CASSLATTGREAFF.

The V and J genes are TRBV7-9 and TRBJ1-1, with no clear D. Trimming cost V 1 base and J 1 base, with 7 bases left between them. Germline values: CDR1 SEHNR, CDR2 FQNEAQ (reference sequence). The length of the CDR3 is 14 residues. In DNA, the CDR3 is TGTGCCAGCAGCTTAGGAAGCGAGAACACTGAAGCTTTCTTT. As protein: CASSLGSENTEAFF. The variable domain in full, with the rest retrieved from reference TRBV7-9 and TRBJ1-1, is DTGVSQNPRHKITKRGQNVTFRCDPISEHNRLYWYRQTLGQGPEFLTYFQNEAQLEKSRLLSDRFSAERPKGSFSTLEIQRTEQGDSAMYLCASSLGSENTEAFFGQGTRLTVV.

The chain uses TRBV5-4 and TRBJ1-4, with 7 bases aligning to TRBD1. Germline-derived CDR1 and CDR2 are SGHNT and YYREEE (reference sequence). V was pared by 0 bases and J by 5 bases, with 13 bases of the junction left unmatched. This CDR3 contains 18 residues. CDR3 region: CASSLEGGTVPGNEKLFF. The CDR3 nucleotides are TGTGCCAGCAGCTTGGAGGGGGGGACAGTCCCAGGAAATGAAAAACTGTTTTTT. The full variable domain, in which reference TRBV5-4 and TRBJ1-4 provide the parts outside the CDR3, is ETGVTQSPTHLIKTRGQQVTLRCSSQSGHNTVSWYQQALGQGPQFIFQYYREEENGRGNFPPRFSGLQFPNYSSELNVNALELDDSALYLCASSLEGGTVPGNEKLFFGSGTQLSVL.

This chain joins TRBV27 and TRBJ2-2, with 7 bases identical to TRBD2. CDR1 is MNHEY and CDR2 is SMNVEV in the germline V gene (reference sequence). The CDR3 is 16 residues long. J was trimmed by 0 bases and V by 3 bases; bases with no gene match: 4. For the CDR3, the DNA is TGTGCCAGCAGTTTGGGAGGGACTACGAACACCGGGGAGCTGTTTTTT. Translation gives CASSLGGTTNTGELFF.

The rearrangement links TRBV29-1 to TRBJ1-1, with TRBD1 as a possible D gene (6 bases). The V gene's germline CDR1 is SQVTM and CDR2 ANQGSEA. CDR3 size: 13 residues. The V end lost 7 bases, the J end lost 5 bases, and 17 bases lay between the germline ends. CDR3 loop: CSGSWRGSTEAFF. CDR3 in DNA: TGCAGCGGTTCATGGAGGGGGAGTACTGAAGCTTTCTTT.

This clone was seen only a few times. The chain uses TRBV7-2 and TRBJ2-3; D call uncertain. In germline, CDR1 is SGHTA, CDR2 FQGNSA. The CDR3 extends over 15 amino acids. Trimming left V 5 bases short and J 2 bases short, with 14 bases between. CDR3 residues: CASSRKLVNTDTQYF. The CDR3 DNA is TGTGCCAGCAGCCGCAAACTGGTAAACACAGATACGCAGTATTTT.

Points on this clone: A much larger clone is a single base away; this may be a read error. The chain is built from TRBV11-2 and TRBJ1-2, with D unclear. Germline values: CDR1 SGHAT, CDR2 FQNNGV. This CDR3 is 12 amino acids long. Trimming shortened V by 0 bases and J by 4 bases, and 3 bases separated the two germline ends. The CDR3 bases are TGTGCCAGCAGCTTAGAAGGCTATGGCTACACCTTC. Protein product: CASSLEGYGYTF.

The V and J genes are TRBV2 and TRBJ1-5; no firm D call. Germline loops: CDR1 SNHLY, CDR2 FYNNEI. This CDR3 has 14 amino acids. V lost 7 bases and J 1 base, leaving 11 bases between the germline ends. CDR3 amino acids: CASTAVYSNQPQHF. DNA of the CDR3: TGTGCCAGCACGGCTGTTTACAGCAATCAGCCCCAGCATTTT.

This clone was counted a single time. V is TRBV5-1 and J is TRBJ1-4, with D unresolved. Germline-derived CDR1 and CDR2 are SGHRS and YFSETQ. The CDR3 consists of 16 residues. V gave up 2 bases and J gave up 3 bases, with 14 bases separating them. The CDR3 protein is CASSFFLAEANEKLFF. The CDR3, as DNA: TGCGCCAGCAGCTTTTTCTTGGCAGAAGCTAATGAAAAACTGTTTTTT. Supplemented by reference TRBV5-1 and TRBJ1-4, the full variable domain reads KAGVTQTPRYLIKTRGQQVTLSCSPISGHRSVSWYQQTPGQGLQFLFEYFSETQRNKGNFPGRFSGRQFSNSRSEMNVSTLELGDSALYLCASSFFLAEANEKLFFGSGTQLSVL.

The genes are TRBV7-9 and TRBJ1-5; 8 bases fit TRBD1. The junction had 3 bases not matched to a gene; V was cut back by 5 bases and J by 6 bases. Germline V gene data show CDR1 as SEHNR and CDR2 as FQNEAQ (reference sequence). There are 13 residues in the CDR3. CDR3 sequence reads: CASSLQGGQPQHF. The CDR3 DNA reads as TGTGCCAGCAGCCTACAGGGGGGTCAGCCCCAGCATTTT.

In regard to this clone: The sample contains more than one DNA sequence encoding this CDR3. In DNA form, the CDR3 reads TGTGCCAGCAGCTTAGCAAGCGGGACGAACACTGAAGCTTTCTTT. This translates into CASSLASGTNTEAFF. The chain employs TRBV7-2 and TRBJ1-1; tentative D call: TRBD1 (5 bases). The CDR3 spans 15 residues. Germline assignment: CDR1 SGHTA and CDR2 FQGNSA. Deletions cut 0 bases from V and 1 base from J, with 9 bases between.

This clone was observed a handful of times. This CDR3 reads CASSYTGESYNEQFF. DNA of the CDR3: TGTGCCAGCAGCTACACAGGTGAGTCCTACAATGAGCAGTTCTTC. V is TRBV11-2 and J is TRBJ2-1; possibly TRBD1 for D (5 bases). The CDR3 length is 15 residues. Germline lookup yields CDR1 SGHAT and CDR2 FQNNGV. V lost 4 bases, J lost 1 base, and 11 bases lay in between.